This entry lists 11 T cell receptor beta chains sequenced from one sample in a study of OX40 agonist ivuxolimab in advanced cancers. Measured with immunoSEQ multiplex PCR; TCRdb has only the in-frame clones, and not every one. The sample holds 20,000 or so clones, about 83% seen once. This specimen consisted of CD4+ or CD8+ T cells sorted from blood, obtained in a trial of the OX40 agonist ivuxolimab. The receptors shown here come from an adult with an advanced solid tumor such as melanoma, head and neck, liver or kidney cancer.

The chain carries TRBV6-6 and TRBJ1-1; 8 nucleotides match TRBD1. This CDR3 has 15 amino acids. J lost 1 base, V lost 3 bases, and 4 bases had no gene match. Germline V gene lookup returns CDR1 MNHNY and CDR2 SVGAGI (reference sequence). The CDR3 here is CASSYLGTGNTEAFF. CDR3 in DNA: TGTGCCAGCAGTTATTTAGGGACAGGGAACACTGAAGCTTTCTTT.

CDR3 residues: CASSQKANWPNNEQFF. The DNA of the CDR3 is TGTGCCAGCAGCCAGAAAGCAAATTGGCCCAACAATGAGCAGTTCTTC. The chain recombines TRBV4-2 with TRBJ2-1; no definite D call. V was shortened by 3 bases and J by 5 bases, with 17 bases between the two germline ends. CDR1 is LGHNA and CDR2 is YNFKEQ in the germline V gene. The CDR3 is 16 residues long.

This chain joins TRBV9 and TRBJ1-2, with TRBD1 matching 7 bases. The CDR3 is made up of 14 amino acids. V lost 3 bases to trimming and J lost 4 bases; unmatched junction nucleotides: 6. Looked up from germline, CDR1 is SGDLS and CDR2 is YYNGEE. The CDR3 DNA follows: TGTGCCAGCAGCGGAGGGACAGCCGTCTATGGCTACACCTTC. The encoded protein is CASSGGTAVYGYTF. Full variable domain (missing parts from reference TRBV9 and TRBJ1-2): DSGVTQTPKHLITATGQRVTLRCSPRSGDLSVYWYQQSLDQGLQFLIQYYNGEERAKGNILERFSAQQFPDLHSELNLSSLELGDSALYFCASSGGTAVYGYTFGSGTRLTVV.

J is TRBJ1-4 and V is TRBV11-2; the D is unclear. Germline lookup yields CDR1 SGHAT and CDR2 FQNNGV. This CDR3 has 14 residues. V was cut by 5 bases and J by 8 bases, with 15 bases left in between. In nucleotides, the CDR3 is TGTGCCAGCAGCCCCGGCGGACCACGGGAAAAACTGTTTTTT. This gives the protein CASSPGGPREKLFF.

This sequence joins TRBV9 and TRBJ2-7; 10 bases map to TRBD1. This CDR3 comprises 14 residues. Germline CDR1 and CDR2: SGDLS and YYNGEE. J gave up 6 bases and V 4 bases, and 7 bases lay outside the gene matches. As DNA, the CDR3 is TGTGCCAGCAGCCCAGGGACAGGGGTTCGCGAGCAGTACTTC. Protein sequence: CASSPGTGVREQYF.

This clone is a singleton in its sample. V gene TRBV7-9 combines with J gene TRBJ1-2; 7 positions match TRBD1. V was pared by 4 bases and J by 8 bases, with 16 bases of the junction left unmatched. Germline CDR1 reads SEHNR; CDR2 reads FQNEAQ (reference sequence). This CDR3 spans 16 amino acids. CDR3 amino acids: CASSSTVTGQAGGYTF. In nucleotides, the CDR3 is TGTGCCAGCAGCTCTACAGTCACCGGACAGGCGGGCGGCTACACCTTC.

The genes are TRBV2 and TRBJ2-1; D assignment may be TRBD1 or TRBD2 (5 bases each). CDR1 and CDR2 from the germline V gene are SNHLY and FYNNEI. The V and J ends lost 5 bases and 12 bases respectively, with 17 bases between them. This CDR3 is built from 13 residues. CDR3 nucleotides: TGTGCCAGCAGTCCCCCGGGACGGGTGGGGCAGTTCTTC. This gives the protein CASSPPGRVGQFF. The full variable domain, its missing parts supplied by reference TRBV2 and TRBJ2-1, is EPEVTQTPSHQVTQMGQEVILRCVPISNHLYFYWYRQILGQKVEFLVSFYNNEISEKSEIFDDQFSVERPDGSNFTLKIRSTKLEDSAMYFCASSPPGRVGQFFGPGTRLTVL.

In its sample, this clone was seen once. The chain recombines TRBV15 with TRBJ1-1; 7 nucleotides match TRBD1. The germline V gene has CDR1 LNHNV and CDR2 YYDKDF (reference sequence). Unmatched junction bases numbered 9, after V lost 1 base and J lost 1 base. The CDR3 is made up of 17 amino acids. CDR3 in DNA: TGTGCCACCAGCAGAGTTCCTACAGGGGCGGGGAACACTGAAGCTTTCTTT. Encoded protein: CATSRVPTGAGNTEAFF.

This clone was seen once. This chain links TRBV11-3 with TRBJ2-7; D is unresolved. The CDR3 extends over 16 amino acids. The V gene's germline CDR1 is SGHNT and CDR2 YENEEA. The V end lost 0 bases, the J end lost 5 bases, and 17 bases lay between the germline ends. The CDR3 DNA reads TGTGCCAGCAGCTTAGATCCGGCAGGTACGGTCCACGAGCAGTACTTC. Its translation is CASSLDPAGTVHEQYF.

In this sample, this clone turned up a few times. The V and J genes are TRBV4-1 and TRBJ1-4; D is uncertain. Germline lookup yields CDR1 MGHRA and CDR2 YSYEKL. V was cut by 2 bases and J by 7 bases, with 8 bases left in between. The CDR3 runs 13 residues. CDR3 loop: CASSQNSREKLFF. Here the CDR3 DNA reads TGCGCCAGCAGCCAAAACAGCCGTGAAAAACTGTTTTTT.

The chain combines TRBV11-3 with TRBJ2-3; D is possibly TRBD2 (6 bases). Germline-derived CDR1 and CDR2 are SGHNT and YENEEA. Trimming took off 5 bases at V and 0 bases at J, with 12 bases between the two ends. The CDR3 extends over 15 amino acids. The CDR3, as DNA: TGTGCCAGCAGCCCTGGCGGGGCTAGCACAGATACGCAGTATTTT. The encoded protein is CASSPGGASTDTQYF.